This T cell receptor beta chain stems from a study of blood T cell repertoires in COVID-19. Across the whole study: COVID-19 samples, acute and convalescent, were from the United States, Italy and Spain.

V lost 0 bases and J 0 bases, leaving 12 bases between the germline ends. CDR1 is SGHNT and CDR2 is YYREEE in the germline V gene (reference sequence). The CDR3 length is 17 residues. Repertoires were generated with immunoSEQ multiplex PCR, while TCRdb's copy carries only in-frame clones and drops some. The data show approximately 84,000 clones, with about 68% seen just once and 4.5% to 6% held by the top ten. The chain carries TRBV5-4 and TRBJ1-4; D might be TRBD1 (5 bases). Source material: peripheral blood. This receptor was obtained from a middle-aged man with active or convalescent COVID-19. As DNA, the CDR3 is TGTGCCAGCAGCTTGGGGCAGGGCATTGCAACTAATGAAAAACTGTTTTTT. The encoded protein is CASSLGQGIATNEKLFF.